The text below deals with one T cell receptor beta chain. The data derive from a study of blood T cell repertoires in COVID-19. Study summary: Some COVID-19 samples were acute and others convalescent; all came from the United States, Italy and Spain. The cDNA or gDNA used as material had been derived from T cells, B-cell-depleted T cells, or PBMCs.

Data came from immunoSEQ multiplex PCR; TCRdb stores just in-frame clones and leaves some out. The sample holds roughly 200,000 clones, 88% seen once. Specimen: peripheral blood. This TCR was recovered from a man between 65 and 85 years old with acute or convalescent COVID-19.

Here the CDR3 DNA reads TGTGCCTGGAGCGACACAACGTTACGCGGCTACACCTTC. This encodes CAWSDTTLRGYTF. This chain uses TRBV30 with TRBJ1-2; D is unresolved. The CDR3 totals 13 residues. Deletions cut 3 bases from V and 8 bases from J, with 16 bases between. The V gene's germline CDR1 is GTSNPN and CDR2 SVGIG (reference sequence). Together with reference TRBV30 and TRBJ1-2, the CDR3 gives the full variable domain: SQTIHQWPATLVQPVGSPLSLECTVEGTSNPNLYWYRQAAGRGLQLLFYSVGIGQISSEVPQNLSASRPQDRQFILSSKKLLLSDSGFYLCAWSDTTLRGYTFGSGTRLTVV.